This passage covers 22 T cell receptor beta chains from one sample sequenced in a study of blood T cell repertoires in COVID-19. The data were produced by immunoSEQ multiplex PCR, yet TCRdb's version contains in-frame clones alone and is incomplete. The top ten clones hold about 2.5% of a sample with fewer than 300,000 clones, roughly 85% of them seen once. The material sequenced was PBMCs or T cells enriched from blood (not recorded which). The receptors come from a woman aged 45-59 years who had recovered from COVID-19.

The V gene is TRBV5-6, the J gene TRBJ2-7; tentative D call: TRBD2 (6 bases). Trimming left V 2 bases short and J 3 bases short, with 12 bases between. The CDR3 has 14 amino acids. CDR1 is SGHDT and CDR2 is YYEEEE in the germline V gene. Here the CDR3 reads CASSLTEGHYEQYF. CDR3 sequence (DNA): TGTGCCAGCAGCTTAACGGAGGGGCACTACGAGCAGTACTTC.

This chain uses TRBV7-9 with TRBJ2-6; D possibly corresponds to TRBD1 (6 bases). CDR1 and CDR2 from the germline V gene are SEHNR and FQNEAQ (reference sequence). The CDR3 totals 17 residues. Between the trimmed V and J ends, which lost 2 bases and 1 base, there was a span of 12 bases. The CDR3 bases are TGTGCCAGCAGCTTAATGGGGGCGCGTTCTGGGGCCAACGTCCTGACTTTC. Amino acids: CASSLMGARSGANVLTF.

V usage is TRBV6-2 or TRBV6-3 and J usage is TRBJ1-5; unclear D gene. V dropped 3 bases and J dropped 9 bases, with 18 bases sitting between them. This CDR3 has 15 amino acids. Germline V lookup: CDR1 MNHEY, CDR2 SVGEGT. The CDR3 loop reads CASSYQATSEGPQHF. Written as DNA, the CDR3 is TGTGCCAGCAGTTATCAGGCAACTTCCGAGGGGCCCCAGCATTTT.

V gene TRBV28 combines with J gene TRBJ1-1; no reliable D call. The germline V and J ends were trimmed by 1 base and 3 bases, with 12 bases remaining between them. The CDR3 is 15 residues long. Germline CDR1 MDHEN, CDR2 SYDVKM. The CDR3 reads CASSLSTGLHTEAFF. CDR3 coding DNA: TGTGCCAGCAGTTTATCGACGGGGTTGCACACTGAAGCTTTCTTT.

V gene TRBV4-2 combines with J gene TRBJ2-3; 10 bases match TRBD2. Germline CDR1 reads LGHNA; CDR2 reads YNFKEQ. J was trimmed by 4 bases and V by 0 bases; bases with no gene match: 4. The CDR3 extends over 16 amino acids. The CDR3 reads CASSQEVAGGPDTQYF. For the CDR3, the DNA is TGTGCCAGCAGCCAAGAAGTAGCGGGGGGCCCAGATACGCAGTATTTT.

The CDR3 here is CASSAGQPRMEQYF. As DNA, the CDR3 is TGTGCCAGCAGCGCTGGACAGCCGAGGATGGAGCAGTACTTC. The V call is TRBV9, the J call TRBJ2-7; a weak D match, TRBD1 (6 bases). The germline V gene encodes CDR1 SGDLS and CDR2 YYNGEE. This CDR3 is 14 amino acids long. Trimming cost V 3 bases and J 7 bases, with 17 bases left between them.

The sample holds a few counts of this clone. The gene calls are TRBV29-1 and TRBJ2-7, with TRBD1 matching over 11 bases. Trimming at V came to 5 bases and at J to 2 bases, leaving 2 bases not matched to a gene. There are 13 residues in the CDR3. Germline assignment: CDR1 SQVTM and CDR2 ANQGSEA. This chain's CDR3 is CSVSGQGAYEQYF. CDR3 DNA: TGCAGCGTTTCGGGACAGGGGGCCTACGAGCAGTACTTC.

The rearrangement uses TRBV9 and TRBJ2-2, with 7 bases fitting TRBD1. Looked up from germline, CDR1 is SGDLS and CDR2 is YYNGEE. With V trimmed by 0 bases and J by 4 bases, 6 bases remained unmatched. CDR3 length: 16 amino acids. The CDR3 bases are TGTGCCAGCAGCGTAGTAGGGGGCAGGAGCACCGGGGAGCTGTTTTTT. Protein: CASSVVGGRSTGELFF.

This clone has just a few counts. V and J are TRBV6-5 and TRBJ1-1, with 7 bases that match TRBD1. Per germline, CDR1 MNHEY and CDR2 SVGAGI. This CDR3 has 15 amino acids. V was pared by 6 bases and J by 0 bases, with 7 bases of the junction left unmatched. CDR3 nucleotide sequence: TGTGCCAGCAGGCAGACAGGGTGGTTGAACACTGAAGCTTTCTTT. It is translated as CASRQTGWLNTEAFF.

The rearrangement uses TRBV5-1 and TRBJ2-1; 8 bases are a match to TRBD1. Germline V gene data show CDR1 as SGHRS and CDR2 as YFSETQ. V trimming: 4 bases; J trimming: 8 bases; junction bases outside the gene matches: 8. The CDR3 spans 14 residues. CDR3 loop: CASSLRQGSDEQFF. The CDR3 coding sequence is TGCGCCAGCAGCCTGAGACAGGGGAGCGATGAGCAGTTCTTC. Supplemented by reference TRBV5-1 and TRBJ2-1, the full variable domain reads KAGVTQTPRYLIKTRGQQVTLSCSPISGHRSVSWYQQTPGQGLQFLFEYFSETQRNKGNFPGRFSGRQFSNSRSEMNVSTLELGDSALYLCASSLRQGSDEQFFGPGTRLTVL.

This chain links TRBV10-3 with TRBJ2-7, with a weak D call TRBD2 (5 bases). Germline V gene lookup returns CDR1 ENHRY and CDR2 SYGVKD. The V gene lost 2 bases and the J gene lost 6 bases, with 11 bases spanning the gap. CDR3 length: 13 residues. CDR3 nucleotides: TGTGCCATCAGTGAGGTAGGAGGTCGCGAGCAGTACTTC. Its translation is CAISEVGGREQYF.

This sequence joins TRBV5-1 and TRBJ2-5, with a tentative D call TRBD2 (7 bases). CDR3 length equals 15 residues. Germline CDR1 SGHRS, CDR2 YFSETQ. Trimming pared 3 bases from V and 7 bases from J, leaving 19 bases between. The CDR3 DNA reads TGCGCCAGCAGCTCGAAGAATGGGGGCGGGGGGACCCAGTACTTC. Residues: CASSSKNGGGGTQYF.

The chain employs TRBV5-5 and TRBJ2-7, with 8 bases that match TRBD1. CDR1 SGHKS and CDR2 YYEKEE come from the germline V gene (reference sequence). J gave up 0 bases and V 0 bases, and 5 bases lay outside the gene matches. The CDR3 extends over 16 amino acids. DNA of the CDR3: TGTGCCAGCAGCTTGGGATCGGGACAGGTCTCCTACGAGCAGTACTTC. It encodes CASSLGSGQVSYEQYF.

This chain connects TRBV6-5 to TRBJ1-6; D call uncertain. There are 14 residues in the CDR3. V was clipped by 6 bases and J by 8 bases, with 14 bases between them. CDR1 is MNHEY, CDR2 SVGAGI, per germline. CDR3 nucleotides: TGTGCCAGCAGCGACAACCCGAACGATTCACCCCTCCACTTT. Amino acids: CASSDNPNDSPLHF.

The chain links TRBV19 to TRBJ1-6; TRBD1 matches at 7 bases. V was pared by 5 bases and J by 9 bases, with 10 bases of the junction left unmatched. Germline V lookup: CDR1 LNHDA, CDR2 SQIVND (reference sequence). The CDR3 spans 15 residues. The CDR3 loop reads CASSAKQGFGSPLHF. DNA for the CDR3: TGTGCCAGTAGTGCCAAACAGGGGTTTGGTTCACCCCTCCACTTT.

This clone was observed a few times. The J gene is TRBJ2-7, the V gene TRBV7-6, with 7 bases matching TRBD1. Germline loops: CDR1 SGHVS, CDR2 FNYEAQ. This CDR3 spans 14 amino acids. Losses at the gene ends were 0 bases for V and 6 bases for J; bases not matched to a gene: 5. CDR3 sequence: CASSLASAGGEQYF. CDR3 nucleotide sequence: TGTGCCAGCAGCTTAGCGAGCGCAGGGGGCGAGCAGTACTTC.

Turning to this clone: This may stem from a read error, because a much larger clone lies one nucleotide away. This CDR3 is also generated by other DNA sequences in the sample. The CDR3 DNA follows: TGTGCCAGTAGTATCGGGGTCACTGAAGCTTTCTTT. Its protein product is CASSIGVTEAFF. J is TRBJ1-1 and V is TRBV19; D gene uncertain. V was trimmed by 3 bases and J by 4 bases, leaving 6 bases between them. The CDR3 spans 12 residues. Germline V lookup: CDR1 LNHDA, CDR2 SQIVND (reference sequence).

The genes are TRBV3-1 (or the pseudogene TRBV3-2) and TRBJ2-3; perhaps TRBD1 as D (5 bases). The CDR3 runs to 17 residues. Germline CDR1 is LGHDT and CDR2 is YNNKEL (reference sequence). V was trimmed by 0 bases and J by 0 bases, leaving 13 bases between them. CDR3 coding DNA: TGTGCCAGCAGCCAAGATCGCGGCAGGGCTAGCACAGATACGCAGTATTTT. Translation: CASSQDRGRASTDTQYF.

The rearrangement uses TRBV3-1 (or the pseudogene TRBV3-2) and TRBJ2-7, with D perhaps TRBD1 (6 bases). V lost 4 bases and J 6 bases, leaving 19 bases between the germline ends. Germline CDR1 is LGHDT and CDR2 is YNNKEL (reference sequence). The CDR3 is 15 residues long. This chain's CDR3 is CASSPLSAGVGEQYF. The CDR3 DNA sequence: TGTGCCAGCAGCCCTCTGAGTGCAGGGGTGGGCGAGCAGTACTTC.

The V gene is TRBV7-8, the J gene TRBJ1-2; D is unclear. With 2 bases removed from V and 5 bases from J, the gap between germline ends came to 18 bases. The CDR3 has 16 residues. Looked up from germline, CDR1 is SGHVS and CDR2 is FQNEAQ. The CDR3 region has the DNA TGTGCCAGCAGCTTAAGTTCTTTCCAGCGGATTTATGGCTACACCTTC. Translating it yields CASSLSSFQRIYGYTF.

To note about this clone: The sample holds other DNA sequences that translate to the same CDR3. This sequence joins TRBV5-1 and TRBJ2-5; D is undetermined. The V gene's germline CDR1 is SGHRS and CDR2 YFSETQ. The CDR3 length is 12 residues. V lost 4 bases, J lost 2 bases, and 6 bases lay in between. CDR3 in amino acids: CASSPFQETQYF. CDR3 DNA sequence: TGCGCCAGCAGCCCTTTTCAAGAGACCCAGTACTTC.

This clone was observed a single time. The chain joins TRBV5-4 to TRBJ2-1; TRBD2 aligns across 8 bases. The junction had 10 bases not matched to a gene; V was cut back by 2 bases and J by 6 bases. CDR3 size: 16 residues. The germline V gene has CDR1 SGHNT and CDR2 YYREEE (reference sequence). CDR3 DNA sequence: TGTGCCAGCAGCTTCTGGGCGGGGGGTTCCCGCAATGAGCAGTTCTTC. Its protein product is CASSFWAGGSRNEQFF.